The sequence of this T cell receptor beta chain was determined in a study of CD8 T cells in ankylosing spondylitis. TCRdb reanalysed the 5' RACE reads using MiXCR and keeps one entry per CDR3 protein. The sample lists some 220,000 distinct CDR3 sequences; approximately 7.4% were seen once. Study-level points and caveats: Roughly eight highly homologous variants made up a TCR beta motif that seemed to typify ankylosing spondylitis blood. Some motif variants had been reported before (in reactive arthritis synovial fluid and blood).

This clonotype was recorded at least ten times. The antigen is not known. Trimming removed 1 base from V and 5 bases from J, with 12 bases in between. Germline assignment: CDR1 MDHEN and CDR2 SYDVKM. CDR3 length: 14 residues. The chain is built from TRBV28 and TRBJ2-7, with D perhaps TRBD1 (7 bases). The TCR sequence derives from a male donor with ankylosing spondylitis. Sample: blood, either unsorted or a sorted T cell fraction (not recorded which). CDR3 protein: CASSLSGGGDEQYF. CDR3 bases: TGTGCCAGCAGTTTATCAGGGGGAGGAGACGAGCAGTACTTC.